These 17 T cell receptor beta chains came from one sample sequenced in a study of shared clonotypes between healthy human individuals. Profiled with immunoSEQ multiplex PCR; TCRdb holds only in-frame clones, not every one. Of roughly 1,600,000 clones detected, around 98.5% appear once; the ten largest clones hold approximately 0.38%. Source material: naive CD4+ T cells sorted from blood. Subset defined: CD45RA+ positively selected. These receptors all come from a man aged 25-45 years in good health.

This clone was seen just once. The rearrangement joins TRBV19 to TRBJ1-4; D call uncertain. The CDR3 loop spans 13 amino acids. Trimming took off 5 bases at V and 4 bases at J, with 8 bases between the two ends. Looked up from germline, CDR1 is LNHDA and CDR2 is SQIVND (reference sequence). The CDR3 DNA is TGTGCCAGTAGTTGGGGAATTAATGAAAAACTGTTTTTT. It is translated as CASSWGINEKLFF. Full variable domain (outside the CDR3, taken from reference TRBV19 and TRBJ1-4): DGGITQSPKYLFRKEGQNVTLSCEQNLNHDAMYWYRQDPGQGLRLIYYSQIVNDFQKGDIAEGYSVSREKKESFPLTVTSAQKNPTAFYLCASSWGINEKLFFGSGTQLSVL.

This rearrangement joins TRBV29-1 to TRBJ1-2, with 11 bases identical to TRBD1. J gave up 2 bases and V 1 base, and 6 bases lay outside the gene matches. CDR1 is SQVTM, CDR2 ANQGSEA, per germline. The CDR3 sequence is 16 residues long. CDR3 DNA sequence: TGCAGCGTTGAAGGTCGGACAGGGGGCATCAACTATGGCTACACCTTC. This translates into CSVEGRTGGINYGYTF.

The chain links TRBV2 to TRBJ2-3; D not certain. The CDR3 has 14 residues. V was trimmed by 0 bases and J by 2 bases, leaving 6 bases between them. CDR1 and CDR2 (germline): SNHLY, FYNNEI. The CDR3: CASSEAALTDTQYF. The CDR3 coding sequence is TGTGCCAGCAGTGAAGCAGCTCTCACAGATACGCAGTATTTT.

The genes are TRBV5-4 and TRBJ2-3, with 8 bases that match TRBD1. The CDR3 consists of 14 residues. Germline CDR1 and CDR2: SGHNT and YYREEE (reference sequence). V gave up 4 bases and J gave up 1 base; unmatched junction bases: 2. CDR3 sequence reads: CASSDRGGTDTQYF. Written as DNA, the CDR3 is TGTGCCAGCAGCGACAGGGGTGGCACAGATACGCAGTATTTT.

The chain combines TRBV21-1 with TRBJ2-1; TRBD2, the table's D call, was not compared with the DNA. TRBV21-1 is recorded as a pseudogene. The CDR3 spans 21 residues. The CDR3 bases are TGTGCCAGCAAACAAACTTGGCATCGAGGACTGCACCCGGGGACCTACAATGAGCAGTTCTTC. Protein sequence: CASKQTWHRGLHPGTYNEQFF.

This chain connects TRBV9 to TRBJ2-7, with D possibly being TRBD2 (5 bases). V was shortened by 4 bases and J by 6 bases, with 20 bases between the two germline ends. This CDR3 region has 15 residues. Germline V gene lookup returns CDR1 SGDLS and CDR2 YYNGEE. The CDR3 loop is CASSPRTGTEGEQYF. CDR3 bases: TGTGCCAGCAGCCCCCGGACCGGTACTGAGGGCGAGCAGTACTTC.

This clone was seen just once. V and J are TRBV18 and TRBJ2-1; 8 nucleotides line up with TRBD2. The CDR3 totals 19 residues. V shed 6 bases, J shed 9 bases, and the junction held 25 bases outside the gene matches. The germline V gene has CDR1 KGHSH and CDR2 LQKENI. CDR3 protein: CASSSFRRGGPASGGEQFF. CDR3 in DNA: TGTGCCAGCTCGTCCTTCCGACGGGGGGGCCCTGCTTCTGGTGGTGAGCAGTTCTTC.

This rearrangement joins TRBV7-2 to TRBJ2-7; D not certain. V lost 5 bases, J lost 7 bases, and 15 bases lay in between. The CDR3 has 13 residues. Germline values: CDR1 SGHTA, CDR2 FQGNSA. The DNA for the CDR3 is TGTGCCAGCAGCGCTGGACCGTACGAGGAGCAGTACTTC. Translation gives CASSAGPYEEQYF.

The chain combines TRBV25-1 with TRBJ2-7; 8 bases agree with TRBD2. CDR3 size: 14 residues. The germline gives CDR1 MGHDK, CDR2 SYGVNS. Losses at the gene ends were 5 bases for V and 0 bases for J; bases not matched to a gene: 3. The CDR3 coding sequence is TGTGCCAGCAGTAAAAGCGGGAGCTCCTACGAGCAGTACTTC. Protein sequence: CASSKSGSSYEQYF.

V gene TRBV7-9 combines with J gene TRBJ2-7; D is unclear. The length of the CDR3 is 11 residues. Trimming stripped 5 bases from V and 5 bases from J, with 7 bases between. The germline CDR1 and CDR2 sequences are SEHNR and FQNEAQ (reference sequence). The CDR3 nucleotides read TGTGCCAGCAGCCCCGAACACGAGCAGTACTTC. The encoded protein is CASSPEHEQYF.

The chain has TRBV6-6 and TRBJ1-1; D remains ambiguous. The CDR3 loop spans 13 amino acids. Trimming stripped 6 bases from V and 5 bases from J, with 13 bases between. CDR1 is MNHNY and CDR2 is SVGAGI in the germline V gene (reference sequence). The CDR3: CASRTTGRTEAFF. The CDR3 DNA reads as TGTGCCAGCAGGACGACGGGTCGTACTGAAGCTTTCTTT.

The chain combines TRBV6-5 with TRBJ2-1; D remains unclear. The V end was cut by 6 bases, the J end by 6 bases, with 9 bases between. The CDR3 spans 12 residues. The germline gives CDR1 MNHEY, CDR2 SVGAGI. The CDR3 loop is CASRPNSNEQFF. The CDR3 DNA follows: TGTGCCAGCAGACCCAATAGCAATGAGCAGTTCTTC.

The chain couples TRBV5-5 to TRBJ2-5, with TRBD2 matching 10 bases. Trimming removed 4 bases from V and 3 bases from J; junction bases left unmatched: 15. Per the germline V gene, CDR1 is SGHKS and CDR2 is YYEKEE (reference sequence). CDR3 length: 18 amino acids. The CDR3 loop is CASSPGTSAARREETQYF. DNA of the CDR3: TGTGCCAGCAGCCCCGGGACTAGCGCCGCAAGACGGGAAGAGACCCAGTACTTC.

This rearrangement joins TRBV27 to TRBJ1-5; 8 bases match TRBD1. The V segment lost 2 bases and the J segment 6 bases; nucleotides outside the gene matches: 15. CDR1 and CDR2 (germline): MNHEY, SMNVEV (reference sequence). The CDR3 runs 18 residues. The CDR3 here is CASSLRGQGAYLSQPQHF. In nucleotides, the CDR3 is TGTGCCAGCAGTTTAAGAGGACAGGGAGCTTACCTTAGTCAGCCCCAGCATTTT.

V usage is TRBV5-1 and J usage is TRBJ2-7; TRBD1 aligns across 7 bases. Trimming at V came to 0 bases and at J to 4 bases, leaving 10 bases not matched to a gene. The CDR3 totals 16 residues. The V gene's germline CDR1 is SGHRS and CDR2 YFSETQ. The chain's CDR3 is CASSLEPPRQGYEQYF. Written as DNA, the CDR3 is TGCGCCAGCAGCTTGGAACCACCCAGACAGGGATACGAGCAGTACTTC. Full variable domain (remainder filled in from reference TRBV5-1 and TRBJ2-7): KAGVTQTPRYLIKTRGQQVTLSCSPISGHRSVSWYQQTPGQGLQFLFEYFSETQRNKGNFPGRFSGRQFSNSRSEMNVSTLELGDSALYLCASSLEPPRQGYEQYFGPGTRLTVT.

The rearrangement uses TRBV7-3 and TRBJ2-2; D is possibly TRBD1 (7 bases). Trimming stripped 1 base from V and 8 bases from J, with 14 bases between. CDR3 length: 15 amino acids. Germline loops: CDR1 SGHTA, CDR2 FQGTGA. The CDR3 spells CASSLRQGGFGELFF. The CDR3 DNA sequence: TGTGCCAGCAGCTTAAGACAGGGAGGATTTGGGGAGCTGTTTTTT.

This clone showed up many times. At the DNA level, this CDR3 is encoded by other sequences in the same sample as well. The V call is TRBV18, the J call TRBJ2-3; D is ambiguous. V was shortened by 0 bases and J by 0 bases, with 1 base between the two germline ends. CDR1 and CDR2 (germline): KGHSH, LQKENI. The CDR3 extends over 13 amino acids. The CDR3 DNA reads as TGTGCCAGCTCACCACCGAGCACAGATACGCAGTATTTT. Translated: CASSPPSTDTQYF.